This T cell receptor (beta chain) was recovered during a study of blood T cell repertoires in COVID-19. Study at large: T cells, B-cell-depleted T cells, or PBMCs provided the cDNA or gDNA that served as material.

Original processing notes: Cell counts per sample came from amplifying reference gene primers. Clones were read by immunoSEQ multiplex PCR, and TCRdb kept only the in-frame ones, dropping some. Clonal size and the V and J genes are those of that table, whereas D and trimming came from the DNA. In the table there are 250,000 or so clones, around 88% of which are singletons. Germline V gene data show CDR1 as SSHAT and CDR2 as FNYEAQ (reference sequence). The CDR3 is made up of 13 amino acids. Notes on this clone: The junction shows a germline mismatch at one end, possibly a read error.

V usage is TRBV7-7 and J usage is TRBJ2-7, with TRBD2 matching 7 bases. The receptor comes from a man older than 75 with acute or convalescent COVID-19. The sequenced material came from peripheral blood. Written as DNA, the CDR3 is TGTGCTAGCAGCTTAGCCGCTAGCGGCGAGCAGTACTTC. The encoded protein is CASSLAASGEQYF. The variable domain in full, completed from reference TRBV7-7 and TRBJ2-7, reads GAGVSQSPRYKVTKRGQDVTLRCDPISSHATLYWYQQALGQGPEFLTYFNYEAQPDKSGLPSDRFSAERPEGSISTLTIQRTEQRDSAMYRCASSLAASGEQYFGPGTRLTVT.